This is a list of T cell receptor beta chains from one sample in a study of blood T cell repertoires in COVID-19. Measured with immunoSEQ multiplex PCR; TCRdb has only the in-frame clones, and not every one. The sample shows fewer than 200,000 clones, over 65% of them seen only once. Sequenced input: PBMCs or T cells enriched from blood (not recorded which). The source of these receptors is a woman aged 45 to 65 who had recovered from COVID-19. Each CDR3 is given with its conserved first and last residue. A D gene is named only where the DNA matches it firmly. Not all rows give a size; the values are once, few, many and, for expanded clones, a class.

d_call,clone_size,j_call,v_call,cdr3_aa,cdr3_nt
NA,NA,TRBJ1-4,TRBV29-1,CSVLDSSQEKLFF,TGCAGCGTTCTCGACAGCTCTCAAGAAAAACTGTTTTTT
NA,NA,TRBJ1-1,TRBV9,CASSVLVNTEAFF,TGTGCCAGCAGCGTTTTAGTGAACACTGAAGCTTTCTTT
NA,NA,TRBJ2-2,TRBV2,CASSRGGELFF,TGTGCCAGCAGCCGGGGCGGGGAGCTGTTTTTT
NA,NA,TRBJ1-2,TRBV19,CASSMSVNYGYTF,TGTGCCAGTAGTATGTCAGTCAACTATGGCTACACCTTC
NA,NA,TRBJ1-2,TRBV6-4,CASSAGDHGYTF,TGTGCCAGCAGTGCGGGTGACCATGGCTACACCTTC
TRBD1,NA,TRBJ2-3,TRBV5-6,CASSRGQGTFTDTQYF,TGTGCCAGCAGCCGGGGACAGGGAACCTTCACAGATACGCAGTATTTT
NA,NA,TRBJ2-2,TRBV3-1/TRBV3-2,CASSQEVAGLRAGELFF,TGTGCCAGCAGCCAAGAAGTGGCTGGGCTGCGGGCCGGGGAGCTGTTTTTT
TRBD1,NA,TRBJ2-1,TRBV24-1,CATSDAGQDYNEQFF,TGTGCCACCAGTGACGCGGGACAGGATTACAATGAGCAGTTCTTC
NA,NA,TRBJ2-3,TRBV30,CAWSRTSLPPDTQYF,TGTGCCTGGAGTAGGACTTCTCTCCCACCAGATACGCAGTATTTT
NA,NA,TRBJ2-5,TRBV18,CASSRTGQETQYF,TGTGCCAGCTCACGTACAGGCCAAGAGACCCAGTACTTC
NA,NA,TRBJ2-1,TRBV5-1,CASSLSTGTYNEQFF,TGCGCCAGCAGCTTGAGTACAGGAACCTACAATGAGCAGTTCTTC
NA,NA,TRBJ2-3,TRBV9,CASSPRVATDTQYF,TGTGCCAGCAGCCCTCGGGTAGCCACAGATACGCAGTATTTT
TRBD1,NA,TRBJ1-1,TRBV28,CATLRGTGGIGNTEAFF,TGTGCCACCTTAAGGGGGACAGGGGGCATCGGGAACACTGAAGCTTTCTTT
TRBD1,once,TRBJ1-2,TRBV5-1,CASSFRDRGGGYTF,TGCGCCAGCAGCTTCCGGGACAGGGGTGGCGGCTACACCTTC
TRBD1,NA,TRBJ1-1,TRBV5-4,CASGQGKTEAFF,TGTGCCAGTGGACAGGGGAAAACTGAAGCTTTCTTT
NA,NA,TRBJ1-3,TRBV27,CASSFNRGNTIYF,TGTGCCAGCAGTTTCAACAGGGGAAACACCATATATTTT
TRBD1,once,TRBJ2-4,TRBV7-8,CASSVRTGGDSIQYF,TGTGCCAGCAGCGTCCGGACAGGGGGCGACAGCATTCAGTACTTC
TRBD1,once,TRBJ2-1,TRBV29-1,CSVKGASNEQFF,TGCAGCGTAAAGGGGGCGAGTAATGAGCAGTTCTTC
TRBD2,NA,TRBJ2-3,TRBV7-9,CASSPRLAERPDTQYF,TGTGCCAGCAGCCCCCGACTAGCGGAGCGTCCAGATACGCAGTATTTT
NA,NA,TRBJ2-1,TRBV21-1,CASSKDCQRSYNEQFF,TGTGCCAGCAGCAAAGATTGCCAGCGGAGCTACAATGAGCAGTTCTTC
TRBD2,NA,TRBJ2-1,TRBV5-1,CASSFGTSRGNEQFF,TGCGCCAGCAGCTTCGGGACTAGTAGGGGCAATGAGCAGTTCTTC
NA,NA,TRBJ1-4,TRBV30,CAWRSGGRHEKLFF,TGTGCCTGGAGATCCGGAGGACGACACGAAAAACTGTTTTTT
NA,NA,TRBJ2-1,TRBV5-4,CASSLGGRGSYNEQFF,TGTGCCAGCAGCTTGGGCGGGCGAGGGTCATACAATGAGCAGTTCTTC
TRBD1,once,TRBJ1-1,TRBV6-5,CASSSTGGSDTEAFF,TGTGCCAGCAGTTCCACAGGGGGCTCGGACACTGAAGCTTTCTTT
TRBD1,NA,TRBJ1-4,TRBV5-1,CASSTGQTNEKLFF,TGCGCCAGCAGCACGGGACAGACTAATGAAAAACTGTTTTTT
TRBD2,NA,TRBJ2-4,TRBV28,CASSLGGRENIQYF,TGTGCCAGCAGTTTGGGCGGGAGAGAAAACATTCAGTACTTC